This TCR beta chain emerged from a study of blood T cell repertoires in COVID-19. Study overall: Acute and convalescent COVID-19 specimens originated in the United States, Italy and Spain. T cells, B-cell-depleted T cells, or PBMCs supplied cDNA or gDNA.

As originally analysed: Cell counts per sample came from amplifying reference gene primers. The method was immunoSEQ multiplex PCR; TCRdb's version includes in-frame clones alone and lacks a portion of them. V, J and clone size are those of that table, while D and trimming were read from the DNA. The profile shows over 85,000 clones, approximately 92% of them singletons. This clone came up once. Patients at the Seattle site were enrolled during active infection and followed longitudinally. The clonotype originates from a woman between 45 and 65 years old with COVID-19, enrolled during active disease. Sequenced sample: peripheral blood.

The CDR3 protein is CASSFILGETQYF. Written as DNA, the CDR3 is TGTGCCAGCAGTTTTATCCTAGGAGAGACCCAGTACTTC. The V and J genes are TRBV28 and TRBJ2-5; D unclear. V lost 3 bases and J 4 bases, leaving 9 bases between the germline ends. CDR3 length: 13 residues. Germline CDR1 is MDHEN and CDR2 is SYDVKM.